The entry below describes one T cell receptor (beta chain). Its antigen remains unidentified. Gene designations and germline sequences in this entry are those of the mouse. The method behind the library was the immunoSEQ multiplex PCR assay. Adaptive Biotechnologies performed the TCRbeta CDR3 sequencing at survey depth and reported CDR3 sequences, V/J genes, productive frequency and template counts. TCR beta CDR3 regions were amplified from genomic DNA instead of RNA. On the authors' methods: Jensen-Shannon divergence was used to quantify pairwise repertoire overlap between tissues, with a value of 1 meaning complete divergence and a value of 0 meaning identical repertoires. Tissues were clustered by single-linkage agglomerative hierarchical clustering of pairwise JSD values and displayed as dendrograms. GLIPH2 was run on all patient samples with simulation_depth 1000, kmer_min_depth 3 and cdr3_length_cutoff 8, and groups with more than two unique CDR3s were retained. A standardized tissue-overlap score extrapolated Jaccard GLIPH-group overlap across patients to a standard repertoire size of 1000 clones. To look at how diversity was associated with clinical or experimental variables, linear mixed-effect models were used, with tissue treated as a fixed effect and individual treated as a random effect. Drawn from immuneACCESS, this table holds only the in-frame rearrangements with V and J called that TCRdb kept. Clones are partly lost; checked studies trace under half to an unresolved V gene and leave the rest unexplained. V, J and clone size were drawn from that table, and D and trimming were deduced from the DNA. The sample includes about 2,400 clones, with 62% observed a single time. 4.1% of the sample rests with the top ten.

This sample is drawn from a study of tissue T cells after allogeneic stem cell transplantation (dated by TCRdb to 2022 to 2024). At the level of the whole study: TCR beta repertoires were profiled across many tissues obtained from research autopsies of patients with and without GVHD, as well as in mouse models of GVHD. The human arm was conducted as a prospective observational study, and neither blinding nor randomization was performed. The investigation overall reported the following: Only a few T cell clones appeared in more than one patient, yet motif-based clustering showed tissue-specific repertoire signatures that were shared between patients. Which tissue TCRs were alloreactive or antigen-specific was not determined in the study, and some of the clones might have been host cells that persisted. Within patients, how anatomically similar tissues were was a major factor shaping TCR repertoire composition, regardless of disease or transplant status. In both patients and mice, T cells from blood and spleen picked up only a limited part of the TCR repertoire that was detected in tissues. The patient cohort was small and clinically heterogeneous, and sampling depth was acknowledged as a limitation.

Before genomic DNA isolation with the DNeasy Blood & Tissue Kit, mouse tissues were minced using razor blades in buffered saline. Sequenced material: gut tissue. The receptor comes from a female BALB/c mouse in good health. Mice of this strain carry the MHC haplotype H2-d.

The CDR3 reads as follows: CSSQGLSEQYF. The CDR3 DNA, read in part, is TGTAGTTCCCAGGGCTTAAGTGAACAGTAC. The chain couples TRBV30 to TRBJ2-7; perhaps TRBD1 is the D gene, with 5 bases matching. Sequencing ends 1 residue short of the CDR3 end; the germline J gene provides the rest. The germline V gene encodes CDR1 SQVVS and CDR2 ANEGSEA. The CDR3 spans 11 residues, from the cysteine through the phenylalanine. Shown are 30 bases from within the CDR3, in frame from base 1. V is cut by 6 bases and J by 6 bases, and the space between the germline ends is 12 bases.